One TCR beta chain is described in this entry. The template for TCR beta VDJ and CDR3 sequence profiling was genomic DNA. TCRdb fed the reads into MiXCR, producing one record per CDR3 protein. The table has tens of thousands of distinct CDR3 sequences, roughly two thirds seen once. The source of the sample is a study of CD8+CD57+ T cells in acquired aplastic anemia. By flow cytometry, patients selected for sequencing had shown an expansion of CD8+CD57+ cells. The sequenced sample was sorted CD4+, CD8+, or CD8+CD57+ T cells (not recorded which) from PBMCs. The source is a human donor with aplastic anemia.

The CDR3 loop is CASSLEGLYGYTF. Here the CDR3 DNA reads TGTGCCAGCAGTTTAGAGGGACTCTATGGCTACACCTTC. The chain recombines TRBV12-3 or TRBV12-4 with TRBJ1-2, with D perhaps matching TRBD1 (5 bases). Trimming left V 1 base short and J 4 bases short, with 7 bases between. This CDR3 has 13 amino acids.